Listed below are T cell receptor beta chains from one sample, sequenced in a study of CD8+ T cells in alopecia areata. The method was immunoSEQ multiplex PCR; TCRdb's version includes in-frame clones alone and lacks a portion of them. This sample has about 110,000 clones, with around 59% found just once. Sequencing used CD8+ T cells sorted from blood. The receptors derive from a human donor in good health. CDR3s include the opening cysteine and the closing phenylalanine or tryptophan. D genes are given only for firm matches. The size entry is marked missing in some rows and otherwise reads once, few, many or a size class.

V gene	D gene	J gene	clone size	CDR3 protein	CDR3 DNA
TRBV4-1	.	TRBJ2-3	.	CASSHFDGSTDTQYF	TGCGCCAGCAGCCATTTCGACGGAAGCACAGATACGCAGTATTTT
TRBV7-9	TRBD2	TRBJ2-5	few	CASSRGLAAAQETQYF	TGTGCCAGCTCACGGGGACTAGCGGCCGCGCAAGAGACCCAGTACTTC
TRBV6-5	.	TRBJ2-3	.	CASSHFTDTQYF	TGTGCCAGCAGTCACTTCACAGATACGCAGTATTTT
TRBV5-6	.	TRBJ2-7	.	CASTQGSYEQYF	TGTGCCAGCACGCAGGGTTCCTACGAGCAGTACTTC
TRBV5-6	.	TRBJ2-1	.	CASSLGLLPPFF	TGTGCCAGCAGCTTGGGCCTACTACCCCCATTCTTC
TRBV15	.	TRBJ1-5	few	CATSAGSGAGQPQHF	TGTGCCACCAGTGCGGGGTCGGGGGCAGGACAGCCCCAGCATTTT
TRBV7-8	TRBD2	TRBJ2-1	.	CASSLGGGLGNEQFF	TGTGCCAGCAGCTTAGGCGGGGGGCTGGGGAATGAGCAGTTCTTC
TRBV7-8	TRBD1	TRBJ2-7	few	CASSSYRGLYEQYF	TGTGCCAGCAGCAGCTACAGGGGTTTGTACGAGCAGTACTTC
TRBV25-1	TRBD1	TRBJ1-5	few	CASSPRDRGPQHF	TGTGCCAGCAGTCCCCGGGACAGGGGGCCCCAGCATTTT
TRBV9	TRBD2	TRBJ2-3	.	CASRAGGGVTDTQYF	TGTGCCAGCAGGGCCGGCGGGGGAGTTACAGATACGCAGTATTTT
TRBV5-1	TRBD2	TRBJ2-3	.	CASSIIAGAYTDTQYF	TGCGCCAGCAGCATAATAGCGGGGGCCTACACAGATACGCAGTATTTT
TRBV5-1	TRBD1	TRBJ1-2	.	CASSGAGTGNYTF	TGCGCCAGCAGCGGAGCCGGGACAGGGAACTACACCTTC
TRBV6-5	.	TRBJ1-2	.	CASRVRQGNYGYTF	TGTGCCAGCAGAGTTAGGCAGGGCAACTATGGCTACACCTTC
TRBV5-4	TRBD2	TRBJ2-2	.	CASSIGVAGPGELFF	TGTGCCAGCAGCATCGGGGTAGCGGGGCCCGGGGAGCTGTTTTTT
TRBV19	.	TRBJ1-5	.	CASSITGYQPQHF	TGTGCCAGTAGTATCACAGGGTATCAGCCCCAGCATTTT
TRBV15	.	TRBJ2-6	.	CATSDGSGANVLTF	TGTGCCACCAGCGACGGCTCTGGGGCCAACGTCCTGACTTTC
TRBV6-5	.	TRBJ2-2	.	CASARSVGELFF	TGTGCCAGCGCCCGGTCAGTCGGGGAGCTGTTTTTT
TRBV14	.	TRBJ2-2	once	CASSQPPGELFF	TGTGCCAGCAGCCAACCCCCCGGGGAGCTGTTTTTT
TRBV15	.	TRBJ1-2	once	CATSRGLGYTF	TGTGCCACCAGCAGAGGGCTTGGCTACACCTTC
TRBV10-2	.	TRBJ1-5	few	CASSETGRNQPQHF	TGCGCCAGCAGTGAGACGGGGAGAAATCAGCCCCAGCATTTT
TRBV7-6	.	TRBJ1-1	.	CASSPGAGPTEAFF	TGTGCCAGCAGCCCCGGGGCAGGGCCCACTGAAGCTTTCTTT
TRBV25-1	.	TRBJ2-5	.	CASRVPGGGETQYF	TGTGCCAGCAGGGTCCCCGGGGGAGGAGAGACCCAGTACTTC
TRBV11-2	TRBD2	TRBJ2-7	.	CASSLERGAYEQYF	TGTGCCAGCAGCTTAGAGCGGGGGGCCTACGAGCAGTACTTC